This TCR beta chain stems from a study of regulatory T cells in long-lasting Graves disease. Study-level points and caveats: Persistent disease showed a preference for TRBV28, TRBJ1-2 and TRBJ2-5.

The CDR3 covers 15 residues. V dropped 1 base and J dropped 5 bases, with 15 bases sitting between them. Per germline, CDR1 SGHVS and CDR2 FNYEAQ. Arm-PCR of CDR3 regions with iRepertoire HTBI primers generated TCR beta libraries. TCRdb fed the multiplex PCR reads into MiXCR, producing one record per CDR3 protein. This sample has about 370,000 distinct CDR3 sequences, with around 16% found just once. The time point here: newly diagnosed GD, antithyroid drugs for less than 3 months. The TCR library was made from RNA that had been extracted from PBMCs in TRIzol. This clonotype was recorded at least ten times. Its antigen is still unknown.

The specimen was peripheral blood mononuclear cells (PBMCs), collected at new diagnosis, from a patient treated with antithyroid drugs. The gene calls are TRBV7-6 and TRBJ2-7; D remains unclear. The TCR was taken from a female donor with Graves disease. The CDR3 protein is CASSLDAGREDEQYF. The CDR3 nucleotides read TGTGCCAGCAGCTTAGACGCAGGACGCGAGGACGAGCAGTACTTC.